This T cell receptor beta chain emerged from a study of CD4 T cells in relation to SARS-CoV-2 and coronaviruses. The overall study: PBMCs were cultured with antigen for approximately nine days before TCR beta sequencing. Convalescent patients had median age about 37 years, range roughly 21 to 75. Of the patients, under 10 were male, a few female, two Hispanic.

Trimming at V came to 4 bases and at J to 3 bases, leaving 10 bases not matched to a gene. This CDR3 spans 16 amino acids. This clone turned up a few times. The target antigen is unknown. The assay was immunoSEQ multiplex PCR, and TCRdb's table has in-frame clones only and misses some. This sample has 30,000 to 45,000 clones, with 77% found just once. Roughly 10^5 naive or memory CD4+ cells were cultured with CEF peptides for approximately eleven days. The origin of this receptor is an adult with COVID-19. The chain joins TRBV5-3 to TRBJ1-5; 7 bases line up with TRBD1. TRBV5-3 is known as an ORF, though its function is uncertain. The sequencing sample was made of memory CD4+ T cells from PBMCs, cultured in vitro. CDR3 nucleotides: TGTGCCAGAAGCCCCCGGTGGACAGGATACAATCAGCCCCAGCATTTT. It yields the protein CARSPRWTGYNQPQHF.